These T cell receptor beta chains were read from a single sample in a study of T cell clones after liver transplantation. TCRdb keeps only in-frame clones here, not all; method: immunoSEQ multiplex PCR. This table has just over 60,000 clones, 65% to 75% appearing once. This specimen consisted of CD4+ T cells from blood, obtained before liver transplant. All receptors derive from a human donor who received a liver transplant. The conserved cysteine and the conserved F or W are not part of the CDR3 here. The D gene is left open where the match is weak.

cdr3_aa d_call j_call v_call
ASSQQPRGNEQF NA TRBJ2-1 TRBV4-1
ASSGRTGGTDTQY TRBD1 TRBJ2-3 TRBV5-4
ASSLVTGNNQPQH NA TRBJ1-5 TRBV7-6
ASSGDRGDQPQH TRBD1 TRBJ1-5 TRBV18
ASSTLGQGAYGYT TRBD1 TRBJ1-2 TRBV7-2
ASTQQGGTNEKLF NA TRBJ1-4 TRBV19
ASSYSWGRTYEQY NA TRBJ2-7 TRBV6-5
ASSFSASSGNTIY NA TRBJ1-3 TRBV5-1
ASSSRGELF NA TRBJ2-2 TRBV6-5
ASSLLQGNYGYT TRBD1 TRBJ1-2 TRBV11-2
ASSPQTGTVNTEAF TRBD1 TRBJ1-1 TRBV18
ASSQVVGADTQY NA TRBJ2-3 TRBV4-2
ASSRITGGRGSPLH TRBD1 TRBJ1-6 TRBV4-1
ASSYGQGITDTQY TRBD1 TRBJ2-3 TRBV6-5
ASSGGGSNNEQF TRBD2 TRBJ2-1 TRBV6-1
TSSQTRRTGGLQETQY NA TRBJ2-5 TRBV1
AWRQGPEAF TRBD1 TRBJ1-1 TRBV30
ASRQSNLYQPQH NA TRBJ1-5 TRBV28
ASKLAVRTDTQY TRBD2 TRBJ2-3 TRBV2
AWSATGSRNQPQH NA TRBJ1-5 TRBV30
ASSYPDREQPQH TRBD1 TRBJ1-5 TRBV28
ASSSRDRGRGYT TRBD1 TRBJ1-2 TRBV9
ASSVTDYDFGYT NA TRBJ1-2 TRBV9
ASSLPPNSDEQY NA TRBJ2-7 TRBV11-2
ASSLRGSTSTDTQY NA TRBJ2-3 TRBV27
ASSPPSQNLMNTEAF NA TRBJ1-1 TRBV18
ASTGTGATQPQH TRBD1 TRBJ1-5 TRBV28
ASSEGLAGDTQY TRBD2 TRBJ2-3 TRBV2
ASSRIGTASTDTQY TRBD1 TRBJ2-3 TRBV5-4
ASSSRTSGADTQY TRBD2 TRBJ2-3 TRBV19
ASSLLNRVGEQF NA TRBJ2-1 TRBV27
ASSFTGQGDTEAF TRBD1 TRBJ1-1 TRBV6-6
ASSARLAGGSGELF TRBD2 TRBJ2-2 TRBV5-1
ASSSRTGPLSNQPQH TRBD1 TRBJ1-5 TRBV11-2
ASSQAHGEYGYT NA TRBJ1-2 TRBV4-2
ASSLGVRGGALNEQF NA TRBJ2-1 TRBV7-9
ASSEGSGEPQH NA TRBJ1-5 TRBV6-1
ASRRGQVGRYEQY TRBD1 TRBJ2-7 TRBV6-5
ASSPKDRRSGANVLT NA TRBJ2-6 TRBV13
SVGTSGSYEQY TRBD2 TRBJ2-7 TRBV29-1
ASSLVDAGSPLH NA TRBJ1-6 TRBV5-6
ASSSPRQGASYEQY TRBD1 TRBJ2-7 TRBV6-5
ASTRSSGAYEQY NA TRBJ2-7 TRBV6-1